This record looks at one T cell receptor beta chain sequence and its context. This sample's treatment: around 19 received Ad26.COV2.S at low or high dose, single or two shots; about five received placebo; per-sample allocation not given. Sample collection was performed on day 63 after the first vaccine or placebo injection. An 18-55-year-old adult in Boston served as donor. The V gene lost 1 base and the J gene lost 6 bases, with 10 bases spanning the gap. Germline values: CDR1 GTSNPN, CDR2 SVGIG (reference sequence). The CDR3 has 13 residues. The sample originates from a study of Ad26.COV2.S vaccination and SARS-CoV-2 variants. Only in-frame clones appear in the TCRdb table, and some are missing; sequencing was by immunoSEQ multiplex PCR. The sample contains roughly 680,000 clones, approximately 88% of which appear only once.

The rearrangement joins TRBV30 to TRBJ1-5, with D unclear. The sequences come from peripheral blood, collected in a trial of Ad26.COV2.S vaccine versus placebo. This TCR was recovered from a person aged 18-65 years who received the Ad26.COV2.S COVID-19 vaccine or a placebo. The CDR3 DNA reads as TGTGCCTGGAGTGGGGCCGACGGTCAGCCCCAGCATTTT. Encoded protein: CAWSGADGQPQHF.